This section outlines one T cell receptor (beta chain) sequence together with its context. Germline V lookup: CDR1 SNHLY, CDR2 FYNNEI. This CDR3 is built from 15 residues. Trimming shortened V by 3 bases and J by 7 bases, and 18 bases separated the two germline ends. These data are taken from a study of cytomegalovirus exposure and HLA in healthy donors. PCR primers comprised 60 Vbeta and 13 Jbeta primers. Only in-frame clones appear in the TCRdb table, and some are missing; sequencing was by immunoSEQ multiplex PCR. The sample has some 200,000 clones; roughly 80% are singletons. The sequence was obtained from a middle-aged man in good health and CMV-seronegative. The sequenced material came from PBMCs. V gene TRBV2 combines with J gene TRBJ1-1; D is perhaps TRBD1 (6 bases). CDR3 sequence: CASSDPGGGSNEAFF. The CDR3 nucleotides are TGTGCCAGCAGTGACCCGGGAGGGGGGAGTAATGAAGCTTTCTTT.